This T cell receptor (beta chain) was found in a study of cytomegalovirus exposure and HLA in healthy donors. This clone was observed a single time. The PCR was carried out with 60 Vbeta primers and 13 Jbeta primers. Sequencing used immunoSEQ multiplex PCR; TCRdb keeps in-frame clones, though not all of them. Of around 200,000 clones in the sample, roughly 80% were seen once. The sequence was obtained from a woman aged 18-29 years in good health and CMV-seronegative. The source material was PBMCs.

The chain's CDR3 is CASSLARDSDREKLFF. CDR3 sequence (DNA): TGCGCCAGCAGCTTGGCCCGGGACTCAGACCGGGAAAAACTGTTTTTT. The gene calls are TRBV5-1 and TRBJ1-4, with TRBD1 as a possible D gene (5 bases). The CDR3 loop spans 16 amino acids. With 0 bases removed from V and 8 bases from J, the gap between germline ends came to 17 bases. Germline-derived CDR1 and CDR2 are SGHRS and YFSETQ.